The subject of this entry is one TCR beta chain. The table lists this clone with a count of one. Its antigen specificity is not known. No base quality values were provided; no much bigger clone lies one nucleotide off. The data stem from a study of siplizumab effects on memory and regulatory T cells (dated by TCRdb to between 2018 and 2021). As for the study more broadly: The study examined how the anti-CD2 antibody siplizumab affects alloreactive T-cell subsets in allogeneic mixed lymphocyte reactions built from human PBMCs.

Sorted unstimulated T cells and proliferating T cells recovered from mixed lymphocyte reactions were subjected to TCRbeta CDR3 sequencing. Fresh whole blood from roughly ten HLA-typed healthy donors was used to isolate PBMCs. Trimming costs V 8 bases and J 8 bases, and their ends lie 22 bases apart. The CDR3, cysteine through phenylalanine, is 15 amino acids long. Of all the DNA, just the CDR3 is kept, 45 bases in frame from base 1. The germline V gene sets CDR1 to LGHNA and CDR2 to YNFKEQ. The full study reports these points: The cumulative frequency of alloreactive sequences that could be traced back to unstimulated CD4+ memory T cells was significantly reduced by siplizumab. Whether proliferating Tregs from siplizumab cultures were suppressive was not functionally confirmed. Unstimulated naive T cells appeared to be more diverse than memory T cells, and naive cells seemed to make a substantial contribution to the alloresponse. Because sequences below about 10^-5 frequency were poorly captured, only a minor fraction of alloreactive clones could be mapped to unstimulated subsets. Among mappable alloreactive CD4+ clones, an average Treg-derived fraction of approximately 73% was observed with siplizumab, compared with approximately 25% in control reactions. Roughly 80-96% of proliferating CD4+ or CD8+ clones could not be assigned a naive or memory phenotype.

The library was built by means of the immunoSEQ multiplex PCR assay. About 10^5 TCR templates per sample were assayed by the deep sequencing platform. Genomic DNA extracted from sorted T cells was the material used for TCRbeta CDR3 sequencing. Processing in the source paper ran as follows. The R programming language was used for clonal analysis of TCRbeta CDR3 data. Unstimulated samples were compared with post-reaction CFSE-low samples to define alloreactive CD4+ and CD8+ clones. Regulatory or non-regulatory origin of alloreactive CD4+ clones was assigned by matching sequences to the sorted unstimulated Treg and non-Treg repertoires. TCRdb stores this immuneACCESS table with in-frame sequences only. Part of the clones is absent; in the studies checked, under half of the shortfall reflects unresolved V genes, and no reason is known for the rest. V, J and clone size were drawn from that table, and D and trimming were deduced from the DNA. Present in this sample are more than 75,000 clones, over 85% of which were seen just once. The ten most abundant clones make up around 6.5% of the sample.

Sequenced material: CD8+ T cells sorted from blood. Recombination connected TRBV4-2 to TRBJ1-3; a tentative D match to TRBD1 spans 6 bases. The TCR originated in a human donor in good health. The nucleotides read TGTGCCAGCTCAGGGAATTCAAAACAGGGCGACACCATATATTTT. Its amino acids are CASSGNSKQGDTIYF.